The entry below describes one T cell receptor beta chain. The antigen it recognizes is unknown. There are no base qualities to consult, and no much larger clone falls within one base. This sample stems from a study of cytomegalovirus exposure and HLA in healthy donors (dated by TCRdb to 2016 to 2017). Regarding the study in general: In an earlier analysis of about 560 of the donors, 276 Gb of sequence data and approximately 100 million unique TCR beta sequences from roughly 190 million T cells were reported. All discovery cohort repertoires had been generated on a single sequencing platform. The aim of the study was to test whether cataloging public T cell receptors could identify signatures of past pathogen exposure. A separate validation cohort of over a hundred different subjects was used in addition to the 666-subject first cohort. Typing coverage differed by locus: A, B, C, DRB1 and DQB1 were typed in about 620-640 donors, DQA1 in about 500, DPA1 in around 580, and DPB1 in just under 480. The later analysis used no new phenotypic data to find candidate immune exposures, relying instead on TCR beta sequences and their occurrence across donors. Class I and class II HLA loci were covered by the typing at four-digit resolution. Alongside the repertoire data, information on donor age, sex, ethnicity and CMV serostatus was compiled. A later genetic analysis used genome-wide SNP genotypes for about 65% of the 666 donors, treating that subset as a discovery cohort. To predict cytomegalovirus infection status, the study combined high-throughput TCR immunosequencing, statistical association of individual TCRs with disease status, and machine learning. Using immunosequencing, the study profiled T cell repertoires from about 620 subjects and related those repertoires to cytomegalovirus serostatus. Because of strong linkage in the cohort, five DR-DQ haplotypes were treated as single units for association and clustering. Of the roughly 400 genotyped donors, approximately 83% fell in the genetic ancestry cluster associated with self-reported Caucasian donors. An early release covering over 500 HLA-typed donors comprised 250 to 350 gigabases of sequencing data and around 86 million unique TCR sequences. A later analysis re-examined previously published TCR beta repertoires from about 700 donors and added high-resolution HLA genotyping to investigate patterns of TCR occurrence. Among roughly 400 genotyped donors of the cohort, an average of around 250,000 unique TCR beta nucleotide sequences was sequenced per donor, of which 15% to 20% were non-productive. In an earlier analysis of 587 of the donors, high-throughput TCR beta sequencing was used to judge whether each TCR beta V gene segment behaved as functional or pseudogenic.

The protocol used for the library was the immunoSEQ multiplex PCR assay. A mixture of 60 forward primers for TCR Vbeta segments and 13 reverse primers for TCR Jbeta segments was used in the multiplex PCR. Amplification of the CDR3 region of rearranged TCR beta genes was performed with a multiplex PCR assay on genomic DNA. The amplified TCR beta libraries were sequenced on the Illumina HiSeq System as 87-base-pair reads. The source study handled its data this way. Across the roughly 600 repertoires, a later analysis counted 78 million or so unique TCR beta chains, around 10 million of which were shared by at least two donors. A nearest-neighbor algorithm error-corrected the raw reads and collapsed the reads into unique sequences, merging closely related sequences to remove PCR and sequencing errors. Alignment of CDR3 sequences to IMGT reference sequences was used to assign V, D and J gene segments. For a sequence to be retained, a match of at least six nucleotides was required to both a V gene segment and a J gene segment. Rearrangements were called productive when the CDR3 lacked stop codons and stayed in frame with V and J; all others were non-productive. CDR3 was defined according to IMGT convention as the region running from the second conserved V-encoded cysteine to the conserved J-encoded phenylalanine. In an earlier analysis of more than 550 of the donors, sequences lacking an unambiguous match to a single V gene segment were excluded. An earlier analysis of several hundred of the donors classified V segments as functional when productive rearrangements were above 56.7% and as segregating when the standard deviation between donors was above 5%. A statistical classification framework was developed to diagnose cytomegalovirus status using the catalog of TCR beta chain sequences. A later analysis assigned V and J genes by comparing TCR nucleotide sequences with IMGT/GENE-DB human TR gene sequences. A later analysis assigned CDR3 sequences and most-parsimonious VDJ recombination scenarios with the TCRdist pipeline. In a later analysis, every TCR beta chain was defined by the combination of its CDR3 amino acid sequence and its V-gene family, and reads without a unique V-gene family were dropped. As a way to deal with suspected cross-contamination and a sequencing artifact, a later analysis dropped roughly 620 nucleotide sequences that were highly shared and had low generation probability. In a later analysis, a clonal expansion index for each public chain was calculated from normalized within-repertoire ranks of inferred template counts. A later analysis computed generation probabilities with a VDJ recombination model fitted to out-of-frame rearrangements, and checked the results against IGoR. Hypergeometric tests were used in a later analysis to score TCR-TCR, TCR-HLA and TCR-CMV co-occurrence, with a repertoire-size bias correction applied to the TCR pairs. A later analysis estimated false discovery rates by permuting HLA or CMV assignments 20 times. A later analysis grouped co-occurring TCRs with DBSCAN, adding TCRdist sequence similarity when clustering within HLA-allele-positive subsets. For co-occurrence clustering, repertoires with fewer than 30,000 or more than 120,000 public chains were excluded, along with roughly 5 repertoires with anomalous nucleotide sharing. The table comes from immuneACCESS by way of TCRdb, which keeps in-frame sequences with V and J called. Part of the clones is missing from these tables; in studies checked, under half for an unresolved V gene and the rest for unknown reasons. V and J calls and clone size are given by that table; D and trimming were obtained from the DNA. The sample includes some 91,000 clones, with around 76% observed a single time. The ten largest clones take up more than 6% of the sample.

In total, over 600 healthy bone marrow donors made up the cohort. All cohort members were sampled while nominally healthy, although unrecorded immune exposures were likely present. The donor was CMV seropositive and was included in the group of 250 to 300 seropositive cohort members. Every donor gave a peripheral blood sample, and the peripheral blood mononuclear cells from that sample were used for TCR beta sequencing. The Qiagen DNeasy Blood Extraction Kit was used to extract genomic DNA from the blood cell samples. Overall study results and their limits: Three of the identified cytomegalovirus-associated TCR beta chains were confirmed in vitro to be specific for cytomegalovirus antigens. When HLA alleles, especially DR and DQ, strongly co-occurred, TCR associations were difficult to assign to individual alleles. CMV serostatus was the only immune exposure information available for the cohort. In a later analysis, some 17,000 TCR beta sequences were associated with specific HLA alleles at a false discovery rate of 0.05. While some public TCRs were present in many individuals, most TCR sequences turned up only very rarely across donors. The authors suggested that the approach could potentially be generalized to other disease states and immunological phenotypes. Cytomegalovirus status was reported to be diagnosed by the classifier with high specificity and sensitivity in both the original and validation cohorts. According to a later analysis, most CMV-associated TCR beta chains appeared to be HLA-restricted, and the HLA associations seemed to be driven largely by CMV exposure. In an earlier analysis of some 550 of the donors, most TCR beta V segments were observed in productive rearrangements about 87% or about 30% of the time, broadly matching IMGT annotations. In a later genetic analysis, a missense DCLRE1C variant was associated with V-gene and J-gene trimming of TCR beta chains, and the association was replicated in an independent cohort. In the study, some 160 TCR beta chains were listed as associated with cytomegalovirus. In a later analysis, the rate of TCR association differed among HLA loci, with DRB1 alleles having the most associated TCRs and HLA-C alleles having the fewest. HLA typing was unavailable for some donors at each locus, so association tests used only the typed subset. Presence/absence analyses assumed roughly uniform sequencing depth across donors, an assumption that may not hold. A further reported finding was that TCR beta sequences accurately predicted the HLA-A and HLA-B alleles for most subjects in the first cohort. Correlated functional status among segregating V segments might reflect linkage disequilibrium, but an unknown experimental factor could not be ruled out. The sequencing pipeline was judged likely to have produced a cluster of highly shared sequence variants as a technical artifact. Compared with equally common non-associated chains, HLA-associated TCR beta chains in a later analysis were more clonally expanded and had lower generation probabilities. A later genetic analysis reported fewer N-insertions in productive TCRs among donors in an Asian-associated ancestry cluster than the roughly 650-donor mean. In this cohort, only TCR beta chains were sequenced, and detectable features were limited by the absence of alpha or paired-chain data. Because counts were too low, about 15 rarely observed V segments, including chromosome 9 orphons, were left out of the earlier analysis of over 550 of the donors. In a later analysis, several top co-occurrence clusters were reported to appear linked to parvovirus B19, influenza, CMV and Epstein-Barr virus.

Sequencing used PBMCs. The receptor was derived from a man aged 35-49 years in good health and CMV-seropositive.

The sequenced DNA: TGCGCCAGCAGCACAGGGGGCGATGAAAAACTGTTTTTT. It translates to CASSTGGDEKLFF. This chain joins TRBV5-1 to TRBJ1-4, with TRBD1 matching 9 junction bases. Inclusive of the bounding cysteine and phenylalanine, the CDR3 is 13 residues long. Only CDR3 DNA remains: 39 bases, in frame from the first base. From V the trimming removes 4 bases and from J it removes 6 bases, while the gene matches leave 1 base of the junction unaccounted for. Via the germline V gene, CDR1 is SGHRS and CDR2 YFSETQ.